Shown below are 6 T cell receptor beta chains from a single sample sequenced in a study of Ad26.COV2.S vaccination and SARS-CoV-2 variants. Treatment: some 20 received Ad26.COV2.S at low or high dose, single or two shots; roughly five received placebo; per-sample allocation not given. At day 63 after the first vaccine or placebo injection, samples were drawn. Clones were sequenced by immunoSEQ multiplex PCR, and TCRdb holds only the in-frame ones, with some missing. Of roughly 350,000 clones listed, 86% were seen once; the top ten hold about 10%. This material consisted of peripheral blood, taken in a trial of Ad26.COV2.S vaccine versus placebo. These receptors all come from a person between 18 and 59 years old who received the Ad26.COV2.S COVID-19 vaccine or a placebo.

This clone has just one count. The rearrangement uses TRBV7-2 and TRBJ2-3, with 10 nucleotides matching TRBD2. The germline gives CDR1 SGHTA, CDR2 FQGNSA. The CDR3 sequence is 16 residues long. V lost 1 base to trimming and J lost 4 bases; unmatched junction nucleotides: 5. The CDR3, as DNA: TGTGCCAGCAGCTTAGTTCAGAGCGGGGGGGCAGATACGCAGTATTTT. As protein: CASSLVQSGGADTQYF.

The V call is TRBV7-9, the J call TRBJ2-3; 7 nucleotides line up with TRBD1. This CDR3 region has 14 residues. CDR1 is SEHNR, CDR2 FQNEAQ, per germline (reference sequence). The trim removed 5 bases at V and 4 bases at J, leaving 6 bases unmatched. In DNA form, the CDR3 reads TGTGCCAGCAGCCCGAGGGACAGCCCAGATACGCAGTATTTT. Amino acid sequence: CASSPRDSPDTQYF.

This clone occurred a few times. Here the CDR3 reads CASSFFLRGVANSPLHF. The CDR3 bases are TGTGCCAGCAGTTTCTTCCTCAGGGGGGTGGCGAATTCACCCCTCCACTTT. The V gene is TRBV28, the J gene TRBJ1-6; 7 bases map to TRBD1. Per the germline V gene, CDR1 is MDHEN and CDR2 is SYDVKM. With 3 bases clipped from V and 7 bases from J, the junction kept 12 bases outside the gene matches. The CDR3 extends over 17 amino acids.

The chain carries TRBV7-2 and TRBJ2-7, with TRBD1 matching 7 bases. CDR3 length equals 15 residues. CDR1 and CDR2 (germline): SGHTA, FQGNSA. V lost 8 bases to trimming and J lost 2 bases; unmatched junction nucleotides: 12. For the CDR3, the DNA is TGTGCCAGCCGCTCCCGGACAGGTTCCCCCTACGAGCAGTACTTC. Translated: CASRSRTGSPYEQYF.

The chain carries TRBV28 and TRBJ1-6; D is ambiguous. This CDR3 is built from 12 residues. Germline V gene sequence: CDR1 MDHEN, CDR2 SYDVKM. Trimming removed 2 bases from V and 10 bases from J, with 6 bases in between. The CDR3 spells CASSLGVSPLHF. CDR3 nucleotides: TGTGCCAGCAGTTTAGGGGTATCACCCCTCCACTTT.

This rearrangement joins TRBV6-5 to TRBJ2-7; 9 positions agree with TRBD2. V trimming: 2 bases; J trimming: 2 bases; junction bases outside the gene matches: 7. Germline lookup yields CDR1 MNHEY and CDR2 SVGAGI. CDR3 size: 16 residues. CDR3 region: CASSYPLAGGTYEQYF. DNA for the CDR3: TGTGCCAGCAGTTACCCCCTCGCGGGGGGGACCTACGAGCAGTACTTC.